The 5 T cell receptor beta chains below were found in one sample sequenced in a study of T cell responses to AZD1222 COVID-19 vaccine. Profiled with immunoSEQ multiplex PCR; TCRdb holds only in-frame clones, not every one. The repertoire holds tens of thousands of clones, around 90% seen once, with 2% to 3% in the top ten. The source was peripheral blood, collected 28 days after the second AZD1222 dose. The receptors here all came from an adult who received the AZD1222 COVID-19 vaccine.

The genes are TRBV7-9 and TRBJ2-2; 8 nucleotides match TRBD1. Trimming removed 1 base from V and 14 bases from J; junction bases left unmatched: 3. In germline, CDR1 is SEHNR, CDR2 FQNEAQ (reference sequence). This CDR3 has 12 residues. The CDR3: CASSLEAGGLFF. CDR3 bases: TGTGCCAGCAGCTTAGAAGCAGGGGGCCTGTTTTTT.

This chain joins TRBV4-2 and TRBJ2-5; 13 positions match TRBD2. Per the germline V gene, CDR1 is LGHNA and CDR2 is YNFKEQ. CDR3 length equals 17 residues. V lost 4 bases to trimming and J lost 3 bases; unmatched junction nucleotides: 8. The CDR3 sequence is CASSPQGGTSGKETQYF. The CDR3 DNA follows: TGTGCCAGCAGCCCTCAGGGGGGGACTAGCGGGAAAGAGACCCAGTACTTC.

This chain uses TRBV5-4 with TRBJ1-5, with 8 nucleotides matching TRBD1. The germline V gene has CDR1 SGHNT and CDR2 YYREEE (reference sequence). The CDR3 contains 14 residues. With V trimmed by 2 bases and J by 4 bases, 2 bases remained unmatched. Here the CDR3 DNA reads TGTGCCAGCAGCTTCGGGACAGGTAATCAGCCCCAGCATTTT. Amino acids: CASSFGTGNQPQHF. Full variable domain (remainder filled in from reference TRBV5-4 and TRBJ1-5): ETGVTQSPTHLIKTRGQQVTLRCSSQSGHNTVSWYQQALGQGPQFIFQYYREEENGRGNFPPRFSGLQFPNYSSELNVNALELDDSALYLCASSFGTGNQPQHFGDGTRLSIL.

The CDR3 sequence is CASSYRGQGSDQPQHF. The DNA of the CDR3 is TGTGCCAGCAGTTACCGGGGTCAGGGTTCCGATCAGCCCCAGCATTTT. The V call is TRBV6-5, the J call TRBJ1-5; the D gene is possibly TRBD1 (5 bases). V dropped 2 bases and J dropped 5 bases, with 16 bases sitting between them. This CDR3 has 16 amino acids. CDR1 MNHEY and CDR2 SVGAGI come from the germline V gene.

This clone was detected only once. The V call is TRBV7-8, the J call TRBJ2-7; D perhaps matches TRBD1 (5 bases). Germline values: CDR1 SGHVS, CDR2 FQNEAQ. Trimming took 0 bases from V and 6 from J, leaving 18 bases between them. The CDR3 covers 16 residues. CDR3 in DNA: TGTGCCAGCAGCTTAGCGTCAGCAAGGGGAAATTCCGAGCAGTACTTC. Amino acid sequence: CASSLASARGNSEQYF. Combining the CDR3 with reference TRBV7-8 and TRBJ2-7 gives the whole variable domain GAGVSQSPRYKVAKRGQDVALRCDPISGHVSLFWYQQALGQGPEFLTYFQNEAQLDKSGLPSDRFFAERPEGSVSTLKIQRTQQEDSAVYLCASSLASARGNSEQYFGPGTRLTVT.